This record looks at one T cell receptor (beta chain) sequence and its context. CDR3 length: 15 residues. V lost 1 base and J 2 bases, leaving 11 bases between the germline ends. The germline CDR1 and CDR2 sequences are SGHVS and FQNEAQ. These data come from a study of blood T cell repertoires in COVID-19. Only in-frame clones appear in the TCRdb table, and some are missing; sequencing was by immunoSEQ multiplex PCR. The sample contains 150,000 to 250,000 clones, 70% to 80% of which appear only once. The chain joins TRBV7-8 to TRBJ1-2; D not resolved. The sequence was collected from a middle-aged woman with COVID-19, enrolled during active disease. Sequencing input: peripheral blood. The CDR3, as DNA: TGTGCCAGCAGCTTAGAAACACTACTCAACTATGGCTACACCTTC. Translated: CASSLETLLNYGYTF.